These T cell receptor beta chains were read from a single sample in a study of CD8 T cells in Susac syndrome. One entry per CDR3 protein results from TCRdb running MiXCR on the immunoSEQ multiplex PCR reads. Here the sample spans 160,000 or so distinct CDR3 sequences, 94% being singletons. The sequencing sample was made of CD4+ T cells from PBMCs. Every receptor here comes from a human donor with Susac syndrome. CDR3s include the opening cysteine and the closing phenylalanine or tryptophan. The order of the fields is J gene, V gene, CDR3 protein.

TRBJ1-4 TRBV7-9 CASSPRGSEKLFF
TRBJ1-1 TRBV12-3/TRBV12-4 CASSLRGRERAFF
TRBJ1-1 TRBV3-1 CASSQTWDNTEAFF
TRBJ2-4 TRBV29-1 CSVAGTVGNIQYF
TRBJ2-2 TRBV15 CATSKGQVNTGELFF
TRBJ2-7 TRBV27 CASRSRWGSYEQYF
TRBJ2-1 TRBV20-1 CSAREPRQGRWDEQFF
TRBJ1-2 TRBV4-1 CASSPIPRTNGYTF
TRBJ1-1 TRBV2 CASSLQAREAFF
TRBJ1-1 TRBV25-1 CASTPGQGAGGTEAFF
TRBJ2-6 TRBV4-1 CASSQDEPGSGANVLTF
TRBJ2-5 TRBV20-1 CSAKPGLAGQETQYF
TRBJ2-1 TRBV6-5 CASHDGPNEQFF
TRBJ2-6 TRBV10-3 CAISESWESGANVLTF
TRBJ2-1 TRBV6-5 CASSSRTQGKSYNEQFF
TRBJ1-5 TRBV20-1 CSAWGQGADQPQHF
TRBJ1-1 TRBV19 CASSMAGQLNTEAFF
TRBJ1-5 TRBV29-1 CSVEETGEGNQPQHF
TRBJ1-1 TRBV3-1 CASSLHGGGEAFF
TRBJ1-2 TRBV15 CATSRGQGEYGYTF
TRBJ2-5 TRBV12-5 CASGRESETQYF
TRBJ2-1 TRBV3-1 CASSQVGGRRNEQFF
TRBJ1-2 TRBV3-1 CASSQDRTVNYGYTF
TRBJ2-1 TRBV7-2 CASSLTGLLSYNEQFF
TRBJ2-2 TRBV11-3 CASSSWTGPGTGELFF
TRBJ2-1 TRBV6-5 CASYIGNPYNEQFF
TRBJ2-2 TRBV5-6 CASSQLGDSHTGELFF
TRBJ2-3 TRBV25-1 CASSVRRGGTDTQYF
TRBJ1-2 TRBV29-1 CSVEGEASANYGYTF
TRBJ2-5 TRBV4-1 CASSPNRVQETQYF
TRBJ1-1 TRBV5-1 CASSLAENSEAFF
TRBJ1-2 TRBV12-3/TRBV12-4 CASREQGYHGYTF
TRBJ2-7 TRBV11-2 CASSPARGSSYEQYF
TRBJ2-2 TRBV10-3 CAITGQGETGELFF
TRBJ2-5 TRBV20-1 CSGSGAGAPKVNQYF
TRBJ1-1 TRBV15 CATSRDYANTEAFF
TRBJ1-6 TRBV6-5 CASSMKNSPLHF
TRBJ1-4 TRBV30 CAWGPGARGEKLFF
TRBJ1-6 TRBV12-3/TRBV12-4 CASSFKFGNSPLHF
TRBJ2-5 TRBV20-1 CSAGTEETQYF
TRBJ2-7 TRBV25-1 CASSVPGPIYEQYF
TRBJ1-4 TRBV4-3 CASSPAGVSNEKLFF
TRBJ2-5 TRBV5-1 CASSSLAAQETQYF